The entry that follows covers one T cell receptor beta chain sequence. The data originate from a study of CD8+CD57+ T cells in acquired aplastic anemia. The V end lost 6 bases, the J end lost 5 bases, and 13 bases lay between the germline ends. Germline V gives CDR1 SNHLY, CDR2 FYNNEI. CDR3 size: 13 residues. Genomic DNA provided the template from which TCR beta VDJ and CDR3 profiles were obtained. TCRdb used MiXCR to reprocess the reads, holding one entry per CDR3 protein. Found here are 200,000 or so distinct CDR3 sequences, less than 65% of them singletons; the top ten hold about 45%. This TCR derives from a human donor with severe aplastic anemia or a healthy control (not recorded which). What was sequenced was sorted CD4+, CD8+, or CD8+CD57+ T cells (not recorded which) from PBMCs. The chain couples TRBV2 to TRBJ1-2, with D tentatively TRBD1 (5 bases). CDR3 coding DNA: TGTGCCAGCAGACTAGGGGCCATATATGGCTACACCTTC. Its translation is CASRLGAIYGYTF.